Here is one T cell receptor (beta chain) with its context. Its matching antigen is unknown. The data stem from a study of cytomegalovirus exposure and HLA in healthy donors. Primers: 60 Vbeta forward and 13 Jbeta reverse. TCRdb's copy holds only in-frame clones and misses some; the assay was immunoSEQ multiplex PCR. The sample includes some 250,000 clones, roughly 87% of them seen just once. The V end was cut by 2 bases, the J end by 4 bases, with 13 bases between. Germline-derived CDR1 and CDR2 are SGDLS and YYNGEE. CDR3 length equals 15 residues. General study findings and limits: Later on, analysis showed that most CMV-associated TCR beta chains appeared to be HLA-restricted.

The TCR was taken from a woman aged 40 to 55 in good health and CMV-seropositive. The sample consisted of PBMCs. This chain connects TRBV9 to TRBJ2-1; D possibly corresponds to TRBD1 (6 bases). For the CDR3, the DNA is TGTGCCAGCAGCGTTTTGACAGGATTTTACAATGAGCAGTTCTTC. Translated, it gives CASSVLTGFYNEQFF.